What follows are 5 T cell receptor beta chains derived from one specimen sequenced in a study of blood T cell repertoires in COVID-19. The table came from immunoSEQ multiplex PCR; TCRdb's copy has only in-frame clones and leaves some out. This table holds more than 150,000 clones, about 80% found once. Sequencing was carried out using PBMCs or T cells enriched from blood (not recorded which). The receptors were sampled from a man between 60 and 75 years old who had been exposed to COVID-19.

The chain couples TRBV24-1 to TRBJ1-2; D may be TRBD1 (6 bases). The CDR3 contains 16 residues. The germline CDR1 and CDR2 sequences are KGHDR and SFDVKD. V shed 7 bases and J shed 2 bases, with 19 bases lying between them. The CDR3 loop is CATSLLRTAYNYGYTF. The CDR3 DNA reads TGTGCCACCAGCCTACTTAGGACAGCCTACAACTATGGCTACACCTTC.

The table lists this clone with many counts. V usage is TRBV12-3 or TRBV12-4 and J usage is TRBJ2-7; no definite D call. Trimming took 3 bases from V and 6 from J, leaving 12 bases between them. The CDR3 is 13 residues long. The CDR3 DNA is TGTGCCAGCAGTTTTGGTATGGTCGGCGAGCAGTACTTC. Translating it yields CASSFGMVGEQYF.

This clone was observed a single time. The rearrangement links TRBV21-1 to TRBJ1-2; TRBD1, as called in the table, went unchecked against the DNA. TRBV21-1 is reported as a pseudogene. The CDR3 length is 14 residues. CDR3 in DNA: TGTGCCAGCACCAGGGACAGGCGGGACTATGGCTACACCTTC. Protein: CASTRDRRDYGYTF.

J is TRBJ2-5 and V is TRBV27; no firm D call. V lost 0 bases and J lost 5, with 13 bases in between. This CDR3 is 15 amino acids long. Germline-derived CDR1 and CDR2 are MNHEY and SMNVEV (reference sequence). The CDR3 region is CASSLSPYAVETQYF. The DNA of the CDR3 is TGTGCCAGCAGTTTATCGCCCTATGCCGTCGAGACCCAGTACTTC.

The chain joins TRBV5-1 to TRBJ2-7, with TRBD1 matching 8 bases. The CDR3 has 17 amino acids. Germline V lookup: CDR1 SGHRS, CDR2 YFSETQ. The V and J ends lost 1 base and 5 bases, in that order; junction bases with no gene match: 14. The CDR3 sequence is CASSLRFRGLGDNEQYF. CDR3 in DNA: TGCGCCAGCAGCTTGAGGTTCAGGGGGCTAGGGGATAACGAGCAGTACTTC.